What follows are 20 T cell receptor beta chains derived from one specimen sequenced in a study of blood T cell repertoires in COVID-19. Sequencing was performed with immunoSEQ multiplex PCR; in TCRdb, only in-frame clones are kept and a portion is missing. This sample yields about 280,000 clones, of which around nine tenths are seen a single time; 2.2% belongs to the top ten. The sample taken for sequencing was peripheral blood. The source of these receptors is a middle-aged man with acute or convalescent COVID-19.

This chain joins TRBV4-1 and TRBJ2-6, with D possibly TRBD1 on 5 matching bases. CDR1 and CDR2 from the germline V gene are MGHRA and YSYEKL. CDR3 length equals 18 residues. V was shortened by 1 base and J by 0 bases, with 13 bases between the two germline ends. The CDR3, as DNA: TGCGCCAGCAGCCAAGGGACACAAGCAGGCTCTGGGGCCAACGTCCTGACTTTC. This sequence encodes CASSQGTQAGSGANVLTF.

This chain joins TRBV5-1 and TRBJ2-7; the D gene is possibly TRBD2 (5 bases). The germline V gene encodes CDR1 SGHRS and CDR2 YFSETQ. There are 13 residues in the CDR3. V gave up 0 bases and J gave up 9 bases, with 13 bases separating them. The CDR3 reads CASSLEGTRGQYF. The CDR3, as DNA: TGCGCCAGCAGCTTGGAGGGCACTCGGGGGCAGTACTTC.

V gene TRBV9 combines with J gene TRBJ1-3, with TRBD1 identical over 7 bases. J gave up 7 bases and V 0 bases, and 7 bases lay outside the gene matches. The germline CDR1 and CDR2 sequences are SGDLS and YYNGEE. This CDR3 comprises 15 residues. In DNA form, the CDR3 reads TGTGCCAGCAGCGTAGGCGAGGGGGCCGGGAACACCATATATTTT. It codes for CASSVGEGAGNTIYF.

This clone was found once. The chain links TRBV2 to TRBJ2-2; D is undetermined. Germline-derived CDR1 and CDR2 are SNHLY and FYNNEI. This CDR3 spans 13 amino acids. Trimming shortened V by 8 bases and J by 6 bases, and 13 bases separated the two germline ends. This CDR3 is CASLSEVAGELFF. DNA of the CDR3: TGTGCCAGCCTAAGTGAGGTAGCCGGGGAGCTGTTTTTT.

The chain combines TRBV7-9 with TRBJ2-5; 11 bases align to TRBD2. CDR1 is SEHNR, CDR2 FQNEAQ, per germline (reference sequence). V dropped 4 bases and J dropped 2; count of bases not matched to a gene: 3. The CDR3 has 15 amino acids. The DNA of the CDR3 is TGTGCCAGCAGCTCCGGGACTAGCGGACAAGAGACCCAGTACTTC. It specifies CASSSGTSGQETQYF.

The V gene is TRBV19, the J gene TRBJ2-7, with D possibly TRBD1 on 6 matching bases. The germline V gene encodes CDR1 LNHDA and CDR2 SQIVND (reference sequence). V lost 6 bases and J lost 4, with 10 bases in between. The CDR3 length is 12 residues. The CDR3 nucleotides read TGTGCCAGTAGCAAACAGGGTTACGAGCAGTACTTC. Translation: CASSKQGYEQYF.

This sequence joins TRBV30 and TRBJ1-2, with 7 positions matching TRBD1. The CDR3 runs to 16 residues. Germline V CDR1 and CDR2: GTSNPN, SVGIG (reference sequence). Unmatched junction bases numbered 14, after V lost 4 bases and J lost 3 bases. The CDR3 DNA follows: TGTGCCTGGAACCAAGACAGGGTTCCTTGGGACTATGGCTACACCTTC. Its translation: CAWNQDRVPWDYGYTF.

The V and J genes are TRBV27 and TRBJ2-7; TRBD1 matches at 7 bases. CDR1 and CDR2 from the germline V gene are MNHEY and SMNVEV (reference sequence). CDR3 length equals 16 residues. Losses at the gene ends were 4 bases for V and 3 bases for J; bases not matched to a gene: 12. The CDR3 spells CASSSSSGQLIYEQYF. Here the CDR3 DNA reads TGTGCCAGCAGTTCAAGCTCGGGACAGCTGATCTACGAGCAGTACTTC.

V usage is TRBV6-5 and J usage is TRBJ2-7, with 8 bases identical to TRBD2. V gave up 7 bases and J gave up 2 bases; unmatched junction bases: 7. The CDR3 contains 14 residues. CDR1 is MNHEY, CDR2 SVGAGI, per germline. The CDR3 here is CASTAGAPPYEQYF. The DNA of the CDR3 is TGTGCCAGCACAGCGGGGGCTCCACCCTACGAGCAGTACTTC.

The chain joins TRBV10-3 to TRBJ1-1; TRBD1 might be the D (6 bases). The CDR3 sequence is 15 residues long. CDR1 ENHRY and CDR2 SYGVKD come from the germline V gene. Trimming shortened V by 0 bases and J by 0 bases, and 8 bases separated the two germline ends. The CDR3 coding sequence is TGTGCCATCAGTGAGTCTGGGACATTGAACACTGAAGCTTTCTTT. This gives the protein CAISESGTLNTEAFF.

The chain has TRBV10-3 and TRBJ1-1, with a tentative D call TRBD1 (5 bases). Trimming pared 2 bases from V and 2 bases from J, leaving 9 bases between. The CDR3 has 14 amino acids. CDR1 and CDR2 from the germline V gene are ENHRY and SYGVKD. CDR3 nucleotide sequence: TGTGCCATCAGTGAGAGGAGGGGCAACACTGAAGCTTTCTTT. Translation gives CAISERRGNTEAFF.

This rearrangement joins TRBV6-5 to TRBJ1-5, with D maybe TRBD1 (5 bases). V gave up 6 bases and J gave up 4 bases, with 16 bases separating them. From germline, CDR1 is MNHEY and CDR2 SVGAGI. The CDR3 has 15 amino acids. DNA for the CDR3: TGTGCCAGCAGGGGGGGATATGGTGGAAATCAGCCCCAGCATTTT. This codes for CASRGGYGGNQPQHF.

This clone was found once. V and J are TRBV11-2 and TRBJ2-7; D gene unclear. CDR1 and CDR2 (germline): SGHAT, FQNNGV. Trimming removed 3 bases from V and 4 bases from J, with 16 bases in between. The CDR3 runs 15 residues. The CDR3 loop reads CASSFTQRGLYEQYF. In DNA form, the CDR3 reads TGTGCCAGCAGCTTCACCCAGAGAGGTTTGTACGAGCAGTACTTC.

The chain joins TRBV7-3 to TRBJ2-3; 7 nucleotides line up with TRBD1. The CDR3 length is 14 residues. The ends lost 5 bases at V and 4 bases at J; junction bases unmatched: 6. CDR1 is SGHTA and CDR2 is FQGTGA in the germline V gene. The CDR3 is CASSSRQGADTQYF. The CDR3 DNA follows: TGTGCCAGCAGCAGTAGACAGGGCGCAGATACGCAGTATTTT.

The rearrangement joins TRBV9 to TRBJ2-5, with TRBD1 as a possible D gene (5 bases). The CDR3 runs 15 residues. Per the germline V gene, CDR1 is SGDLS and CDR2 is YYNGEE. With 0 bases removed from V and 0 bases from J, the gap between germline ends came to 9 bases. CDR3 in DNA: TGTGCCAGCAGCGTAGGCAGGGCATACCAAGAGACCCAGTACTTC. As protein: CASSVGRAYQETQYF.

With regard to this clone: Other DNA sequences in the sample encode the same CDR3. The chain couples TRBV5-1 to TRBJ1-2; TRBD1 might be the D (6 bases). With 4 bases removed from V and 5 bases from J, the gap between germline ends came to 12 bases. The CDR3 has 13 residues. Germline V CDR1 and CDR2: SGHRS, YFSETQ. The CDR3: CASSPDSLYGYTF. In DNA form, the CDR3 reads TGCGCCAGCAGCCCGGACAGTCTTTATGGCTACACCTTC.

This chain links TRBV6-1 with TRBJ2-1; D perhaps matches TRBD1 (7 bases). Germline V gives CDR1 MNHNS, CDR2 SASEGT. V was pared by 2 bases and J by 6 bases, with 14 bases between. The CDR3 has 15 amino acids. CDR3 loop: CASSESAGGFNEQFF. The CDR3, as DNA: TGTGCCAGCAGTGAATCGGCAGGGGGGTTCAATGAGCAGTTCTTC.

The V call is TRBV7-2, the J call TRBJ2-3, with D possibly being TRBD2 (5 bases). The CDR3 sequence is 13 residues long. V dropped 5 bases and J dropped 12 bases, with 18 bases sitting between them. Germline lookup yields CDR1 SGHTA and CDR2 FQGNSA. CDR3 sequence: CASSAGPGVSQYF. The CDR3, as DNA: TGTGCCAGCAGCGCAGGCCCCGGGGTTTCACAGTATTTT.

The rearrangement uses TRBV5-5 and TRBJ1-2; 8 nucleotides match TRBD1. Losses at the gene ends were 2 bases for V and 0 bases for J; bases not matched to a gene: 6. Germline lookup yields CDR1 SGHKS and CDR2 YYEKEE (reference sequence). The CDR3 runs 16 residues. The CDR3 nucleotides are TGTGCCAGCAGCTTTTCTACAGGGGGTACTAACTATGGCTACACCTTC. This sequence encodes CASSFSTGGTNYGYTF.

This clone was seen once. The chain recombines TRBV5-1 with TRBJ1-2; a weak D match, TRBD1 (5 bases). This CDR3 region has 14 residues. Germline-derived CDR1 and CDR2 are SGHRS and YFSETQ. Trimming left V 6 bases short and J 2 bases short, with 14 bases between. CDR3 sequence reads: CASTPDISNYGYTF. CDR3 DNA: TGCGCCAGCACCCCGGACATTAGCAACTATGGCTACACCTTC.